One sample yielded the 30 T cell receptor beta chains listed below, sequenced in a study of T cells in Graves' hyperthyroidism and ophthalmopathy. It was RNA transcripts that yielded the amplified TCR beta CDR3 regions. The primer set for the first-round RT-PCR of the TCR CDR3 was HTBI. A single record per CDR3 protein comes from TCRdb applying MiXCR to the multiplex PCR reads. The sample has about 600,000 distinct CDR3 sequences, more than 15% seen once. What was sequenced was blood. The receptor set was obtained from a woman in her 40s with Graves' ophthalmopathy.

This clonotype was seen at least ten times. V gene TRBV27 combines with J gene TRBJ1-1; no clear D gene. The germline V gene encodes CDR1 MNHEY and CDR2 SMNVEV (reference sequence). The V and J ends lost 3 bases and 5 bases respectively, with 16 bases between them. The CDR3 contains 15 residues. CDR3 sequence: CASSLKVGPGTEAFF. CDR3 nucleotides: TGTGCCAGCAGTTTGAAAGTAGGCCCTGGGACTGAAGCTTTCTTT.

This clonotype was seen at least ten times. The V call is TRBV18, the J call TRBJ1-1, with D unclear. The V gene's germline CDR1 is KGHSH and CDR2 LQKENI. Trimming took off 2 bases at V and 3 bases at J, with 10 bases between the two ends. This CDR3 is built from 14 residues. In DNA, the CDR3 is TGTGCCAGCTCACCATCTGCGACGGACACTGAAGCTTTCTTT. This gives the protein CASSPSATDTEAFF.

The chain employs TRBV10-3 and TRBJ1-2, with D possibly being TRBD1 (6 bases). Trimming cost V 3 bases and J 3 bases, with 20 bases left between them. CDR3 size: 17 residues. The germline CDR1 and CDR2 sequences are ENHRY and SYGVKD. The chain's CDR3 is CAISESWGANGYYGYTF. CDR3 sequence (DNA): TGTGCCATCAGTGAAAGCTGGGGGGCGAATGGTTACTATGGCTACACCTTC.

The rearrangement links TRBV6-2 or TRBV6-3 to TRBJ1-2, with a possible D match to TRBD1 (6 bases). Germline V gene sequence: CDR1 MNHEY, CDR2 SVGEGT. Trimming cost V 6 bases and J 2 bases, with 16 bases left between them. The CDR3 runs to 15 residues. CDR3 sequence: CASRENSGGNYGYTF. The CDR3 region has the DNA TGTGCCAGCAGGGAAAATAGTGGGGGCAACTATGGCTACACCTTC.

The V and J genes are TRBV7-2 and TRBJ2-3; possible D gene TRBD2, 6 bases. The CDR3 runs to 13 residues. V was shortened by 5 bases and J by 8 bases, with 14 bases between the two germline ends. CDR1 is SGHTA, CDR2 FQGNSA, per germline. CDR3 nucleotides: TGTGCCAGCAGCCCATCTAGCGTGGCTACGCAGTATTTT. This translates into CASSPSSVATQYF.

CDR3 DNA: TGTGCCAGCAGCTTAGGACAGGGGGCTCGTGAGCAGTACTTC. Protein sequence: CASSLGQGAREQYF. The J gene is TRBJ2-7, the V gene TRBV11-2, with 10 nucleotides matching TRBD1. The V gene end was trimmed by 1 base and the J gene end by 7 bases; junction bases not matched to a gene: 4. Germline CDR1 is SGHAT and CDR2 is FQNNGV. The CDR3 has 14 residues. Full variable domain (remainder filled in from reference TRBV11-2 and TRBJ2-7): EAGVAQSPRYKIIEKRQSVAFWCNPISGHATLYWYQQILGQGPKLLIQFQNNGVVDDSQLPKDRFSAERLKGVDSTLKIQPAKLEDSAVYLCASSLGQGAREQYFGPGTRLTVT.

This clonotype was detected a few times. This chain connects TRBV6-1 to TRBJ2-5; D unclear. Per the germline V gene, CDR1 is MNHNS and CDR2 is SASEGT. The CDR3 runs 13 residues. V was trimmed by 6 bases and J by 1 base, leaving 9 bases between them. Written as DNA, the CDR3 is TGTGCCAGCAGCATGGCAGTCCAAGAGACCCAGTACTTC. It specifies CASSMAVQETQYF.

This clonotype has a handful of counts. The chain combines TRBV29-1 with TRBJ1-1; D is unclear. CDR1 and CDR2 (germline): SQVTM, ANQGSEA. The ends were cut back, 4 bases at V and 10 bases at J, with 16 bases in the middle. The CDR3 has 12 amino acids. CDR3 sequence: CSVVGDKERAFF. DNA for the CDR3: TGCAGCGTTGTCGGAGACAAGGAACGAGCTTTCTTT.

This clonotype has more than one count but fewer than ten. CDR3 coding DNA: TGTGCCATCGGAGGGTCTTCCTCTGGAAACACCATATATTTT. Translating gives CAIGGSSSGNTIYF. The chain recombines TRBV10-3 with TRBJ1-3; D is undetermined. V was clipped by 8 bases and J by 0 bases, with 11 bases between them. The CDR3 is made up of 14 amino acids. Germline CDR1 reads ENHRY; CDR2 reads SYGVKD.

The genes are TRBV6-1 and TRBJ1-5; 7 bases fit TRBD1. The germline V gene encodes CDR1 MNHNS and CDR2 SASEGT. The CDR3 sequence is 16 residues long. The trim removed 1 base at V and 6 bases at J, leaving 9 bases unmatched. The CDR3 DNA is TGTGCCAGCAGTGAAGGACATAGACAGGGTGGTCAGCCCCAGCATTTT. It translates to CASSEGHRQGGQPQHF.

This chain links TRBV27 with TRBJ1-2, with 7 bases matching TRBD1. The CDR3 sequence is 16 residues long. Germline values: CDR1 MNHEY, CDR2 SMNVEV (reference sequence). With 3 bases clipped from V and 0 bases from J, the junction kept 7 bases outside the gene matches. In DNA, the CDR3 is TGTGCCAGCAGTTTCGCGGGACAGAGCTCTAACTATGGCTACACCTTC. This gives the protein CASSFAGQSSNYGYTF.

This clonotype occurred many times. The rearrangement uses TRBV5-1 and TRBJ1-1; D ambiguous. The germline CDR1 and CDR2 sequences are SGHRS and YFSETQ. V lost 4 bases and J 1 base, leaving 11 bases between the germline ends. The CDR3 is made up of 14 amino acids. In DNA, the CDR3 is TGCGCCAGCAGCGGACGGACGGGGAACACTGAAGCTTTCTTT. This sequence encodes CASSGRTGNTEAFF.

This clonotype was seen a few times. The chain has TRBV20-1 and TRBJ2-7; 11 bases fit TRBD1. In germline, CDR1 is DFQATT, CDR2 SNEGSKA (reference sequence). Trimming removed 5 bases from V and 4 bases from J; junction bases left unmatched: 4. This CDR3 is built from 13 residues. The DNA for the CDR3 is TGCAGTGCTGACGGACAGGGGGCTTACGAGCAGTACTTC. As protein: CSADGQGAYEQYF.

This clonotype was picked up many times. The chain recombines TRBV5-1 with TRBJ2-1; 12 positions agree with TRBD2. With 3 bases clipped from V and 10 bases from J, the junction kept 5 bases outside the gene matches. The CDR3 runs to 14 residues. Germline V lookup: CDR1 SGHRS, CDR2 YFSETQ. The CDR3 spells CASSSSGGASEQFF. The CDR3 DNA reads as TGCGCCAGCAGCTCTAGCGGGGGGGCCTCCGAGCAGTTCTTC.

The chain couples TRBV20-1 to TRBJ2-7, with 10 bases aligning to TRBD2. J was trimmed by 9 bases and V by 0 bases; bases with no gene match: 5. Germline V gives CDR1 DFQATT, CDR2 SNEGSKA (reference sequence). CDR3 length: 13 residues. The CDR3 region has the DNA TGCAGTGCTAGAGATGCAACTAGCGGGGCGCAGTACTTC. Its protein product is CSARDATSGAQYF.

This clonotype was detected ten times or more. The chain employs TRBV11-2 and TRBJ2-2; 9 bases map to TRBD2. J gave up 5 bases and V 5 bases, and 9 bases lay outside the gene matches. Germline V gene lookup returns CDR1 SGHAT and CDR2 FQNNGV. This CDR3 has 16 residues. The CDR3 sequence is CASSEGLAGWTGELFF. CDR3 sequence (DNA): TGTGCCAGCAGCGAGGGGCTAGCGGGGTGGACCGGGGAGCTGTTTTTT.

This clonotype was detected ten times or more. The chain uses TRBV7-9 and TRBJ2-1; TRBD1 aligns across 9 bases. The J segment lost 5 bases and the V segment lost 5 bases, leaving 7 bases of the junction unmatched. Germline CDR1 SEHNR, CDR2 FQNEAQ (reference sequence). The CDR3 extends over 15 amino acids. The CDR3 protein is CASSLGQGWDNEQFF. The CDR3 DNA follows: TGTGCCAGCAGCCTGGGACAGGGATGGGACAATGAGCAGTTCTTC. Based on the CDR3 plus reference TRBV7-9 and TRBJ2-1, the full variable domain is DTGVSQNPRHKITKRGQNVTFRCDPISEHNRLYWYRQTLGQGPEFLTYFQNEAQLEKSRLLSDRFSAERPKGSFSTLEIQRTEQGDSAMYLCASSLGQGWDNEQFFGPGTRLTVL.

The sample holds many counts of this clonotype. The chain employs TRBV2 and TRBJ2-1; possible D gene TRBD1, 5 bases. The V gene's germline CDR1 is SNHLY and CDR2 FYNNEI. The CDR3 runs 14 residues. Trimming removed 8 bases from V and 6 bases from J, with 17 bases in between. CDR3 in amino acids: CASRQRPLLNEQFF. The DNA of the CDR3 is TGTGCCAGCCGACAGCGTCCCCTGCTCAATGAGCAGTTCTTC.

This clonotype came up once. The chain links TRBV11-2 to TRBJ2-7; 11 nucleotides align to TRBD1. V lost 5 bases and J lost 5; bases outside the gene matches: 8. The CDR3 is 15 amino acids. Germline values: CDR1 SGHAT, CDR2 FQNNGV. The CDR3 sequence is CASSQRDRGSHEQYF. CDR3 in DNA: TGTGCCAGCAGCCAGAGGGACAGGGGGTCCCACGAGCAGTACTTC.

This clonotype showed up many times. This chain uses TRBV12-3 or TRBV12-4 with TRBJ2-1; TRBD2 aligns across 9 bases. The junction had 10 bases not matched to a gene; V was cut back by 8 bases and J by 8 bases. There are 14 residues in the CDR3. CDR3 DNA: TGTGCCAGCGGCTGGGGGGCGGGAGGGGATGAGCAGTTCTTC. This sequence encodes CASGWGAGGDEQFF.

This clonotype was observed a few times. The chain carries TRBV4-2 and TRBJ2-3; 7 nucleotides align to TRBD1. The germline V gene encodes CDR1 LGHNA and CDR2 YNFKEQ. V shed 4 bases and J 2 bases; nucleotides not matched to a gene: 3. The CDR3 runs 14 residues. This CDR3 reads CASSPTGFTDTQYF. The CDR3 DNA follows: TGTGCCAGCAGCCCGACAGGGTTCACAGATACGCAGTATTTT.

There are a few counts of this clonotype. This chain links TRBV5-1 with TRBJ1-1, with D unresolved. Germline V lookup: CDR1 SGHRS, CDR2 YFSETQ. The CDR3 has 19 residues. V was trimmed by 1 base and J by 0 bases, leaving 22 bases between them. CDR3: CASSLNYLRPGEMNTEAFF. The DNA for the CDR3 is TGCGCCAGCAGCTTGAACTACCTAAGGCCAGGAGAAATGAACACTGAAGCTTTCTTT.

This clonotype was found a few times. CDR3 sequence: CASSTTGGPFPDTQYF. CDR3 coding DNA: TGTGCCAGTAGTACAACAGGGGGCCCTTTCCCAGATACGCAGTATTTT. The V gene is TRBV19, the J gene TRBJ2-3; 9 bases align to TRBD1. CDR1 and CDR2 from the germline V gene are LNHDA and SQIVND (reference sequence). Unmatched junction bases numbered 9, after V lost 4 bases and J lost 4 bases. The length of the CDR3 is 16 residues.

This rearrangement joins TRBV9 to TRBJ2-5; D gene uncertain. This CDR3 has 14 residues. V dropped 0 bases and J dropped 2 bases, with 8 bases sitting between them. The germline gives CDR1 SGDLS, CDR2 YYNGEE. The CDR3 reads CASSVEAFQETQYF. Written as DNA, the CDR3 is TGTGCCAGCAGCGTAGAGGCTTTTCAAGAGACCCAGTACTTC.

The chain recombines TRBV7-8 with TRBJ2-1, with D tentatively TRBD2 (6 bases). Germline CDR1 SGHVS, CDR2 FQNEAQ. Trimming removed 5 bases from V and 2 bases from J, with 16 bases in between. There are 16 residues in the CDR3. The CDR3 DNA reads TGTGCCAGCAGCCCGTATCGCGGGGCCGCCTACAATGAGCAGTTCTTC. It encodes CASSPYRGAAYNEQFF.

The rearrangement joins TRBV15 to TRBJ1-5; perhaps TRBD1 as D (6 bases). Germline assignment: CDR1 LNHNV and CDR2 YYDKDF (reference sequence). Between the trimmed V and J ends, which lost 5 bases and 3 bases, there was a span of 14 bases. This CDR3 is 15 amino acids long. Here the CDR3 DNA reads TGTGCCACCAGCGTCTTGACAGGAGACAATCAGCCCCAGCATTTT. Its translation: CATSVLTGDNQPQHF. The complete variable domain, with remaining parts taken from reference TRBV15 and TRBJ1-5, reads DAMVIQNPRYQVTQFGKPVTLSCSQTLNHNVMYWYQQKSSQAPKLLFHYYDKDFNNEADTPDNFQSRRPNTSFCFLDIRSPGLGDTAMYLCATSVLTGDNQPQHFGDGTRLSIL.

In this sample, this clonotype turned up many times. This chain links TRBV12-3 or TRBV12-4 with TRBJ1-1; D is unclear. This CDR3 region has 12 residues. V was clipped by 2 bases and J by 13 bases, with 14 bases between them. CDR3 in DNA: TGTGCCAGCAGTTTACTCCCAAAGGAGGGTTTCTTT. As protein: CASSLLPKEGFF.

In its sample, this clonotype was seen many times. The genes are TRBV20-1 and TRBJ2-5; no definite D call. CDR3 length: 10 residues. The V and J ends lost 3 bases and 5 bases respectively, with 4 bases between them. CDR1 and CDR2 from the germline V gene are DFQATT and SNEGSKA (reference sequence). The DNA for the CDR3 is TGCAGTGCTAGTACCGAGACCCAGTACTTC. This codes for CSASTETQYF.

The table lists this clonotype with a count of one. The J gene is TRBJ1-2, the V gene TRBV6-5; TRBD1 might be the D (5 bases). The CDR3 loop spans 13 amino acids. Trimming pared 2 bases from V and 4 bases from J, leaving 8 bases between. CDR1 is MNHEY and CDR2 is SVGAGI in the germline V gene. In nucleotides, the CDR3 is TGTGCCAGCAGTTACGACGGGGGCTATGGCTACACCTTC. This translates into CASSYDGGYGYTF.

The chain couples TRBV30 to TRBJ2-5; D is possibly TRBD1 (5 bases). V lost 1 base and J lost 7, with 22 bases in between. Germline CDR1 is GTSNPN and CDR2 is SVGIG (reference sequence). This CDR3 has 16 amino acids. The CDR3 coding sequence is TGTGCCTGGAGTGCCCCCGGAACGAGAAGGGGTGGGACCCAGTACTTC. This gives the protein CAWSAPGTRRGGTQYF.